A selection of T cell receptor beta chains follows, all from one sample in a study of CD8+CD57+ T cells in acquired aplastic anemia. Each CDR3 protein is one row after TCRdb ran MiXCR on the reads. The data contain 200,000 to 250,000 distinct CDR3 sequences, about 62% of them singletons. Sequences were obtained from sorted CD4+, CD8+, or CD8+CD57+ T cells (not recorded which) from PBMCs. All receptors derive from a human donor with aplastic anemia. Each CDR3 is given with its conserved first and last residue. The order of the fields is clone size, D gene, V gene, J gene, CDR3 DNA, CDR3 protein. A D gene is named only where the DNA matches it firmly. For some rows the clone size is stated as once, few or many, or as a class when expanded; others skip it.

abundance: .
d_gene: .
v_gene: TRBV12-3/TRBV12-4
j_gene: TRBJ1-5
CDR3nt: TGTGCCAGCAGTTCTATAGGGGGTCGCAATCAGCCCCAGCATTTT
CDR3aa: CASSSIGGRNQPQHF

abundance: .
d_gene: TRBD1
v_gene: TRBV7-9
j_gene: TRBJ2-6
CDR3nt: TGTGCCAGCAGCTTGGGTCCGACAGGGGTTGGGGCCAACGTCCTGACTTTC
CDR3aa: CASSLGPTGVGANVLTF

abundance: .
d_gene: .
v_gene: TRBV7-9
j_gene: TRBJ2-7
CDR3nt: TGTGCCAGCAGCTTAGCAGGGGTCGACTACGAGCAGTACTTC
CDR3aa: CASSLAGVDYEQYF

abundance: .
d_gene: .
v_gene: TRBV29-1
j_gene: TRBJ1-2
CDR3nt: TGCAGCGTATCGGAACAGGGTAACTATGGCTACACCTTC
CDR3aa: CSVSEQGNYGYTF

abundance: .
d_gene: TRBD1
v_gene: TRBV4-3
j_gene: TRBJ2-2
CDR3nt: TGCGCCAGCAGGGGGACAGCAAGGGACACCGGGGAGCTGTTTTTT
CDR3aa: CASRGTARDTGELFF

abundance: .
d_gene: TRBD1
v_gene: TRBV9
j_gene: TRBJ1-3
CDR3nt: TGTGCCAGCAGCGTTACAGGGGAATCTGGAAACACCATATATTTT
CDR3aa: CASSVTGESGNTIYF

abundance: .
d_gene: .
v_gene: TRBV10-3
j_gene: TRBJ2-3
CDR3nt: TGTGCCACCTGCCCAAGGACCCCTAGCACAGATACGCAGTATTTT
CDR3aa: CATCPRTPSTDTQYF

abundance: .
d_gene: .
v_gene: TRBV19
j_gene: TRBJ1-5
CDR3nt: TGTGCCAGTAGTATAATAGGAGGGAATCAGCCCCAGCATTTT
CDR3aa: CASSIIGGNQPQHF

abundance: .
d_gene: TRBD2
v_gene: TRBV20-1
j_gene: TRBJ2-3
CDR3nt: TGCAGTTCAATAGAAGAGCCGGGACTAGCGGGATCAGATACGCAGTATTTT
CDR3aa: CSSIEEPGLAGSDTQYF

abundance: .
d_gene: .
v_gene: TRBV20-1
j_gene: TRBJ1-1
CDR3nt: TGCAGTGCTAGAGATCCGGCGCGAGGGGCTGAAGCTTTCTTT
CDR3aa: CSARDPARGAEAFF

abundance: .
d_gene: TRBD1
v_gene: TRBV6-5
j_gene: TRBJ2-7
CDR3nt: TGTGCCAGCGGAACAGGACAGGGGACTTGTTACGAGCAGTACTTC
CDR3aa: CASGTGQGTCYEQYF

abundance: .
d_gene: TRBD2
v_gene: TRBV19
j_gene: TRBJ2-7
CDR3nt: TGTGCCAGTAGTATAGGCGCGGGAGCGGTTTTGTACGAGCAGTACTTC
CDR3aa: CASSIGAGAVLYEQYF

abundance: .
d_gene: TRBD2
v_gene: TRBV3-1
j_gene: TRBJ2-5
CDR3nt: TGTGCCAGCAGCCAAGTTACTAGCGGGAGCCGAGAGACCCAGTACTTC
CDR3aa: CASSQVTSGSRETQYF

abundance: once
d_gene: .
v_gene: TRBV24-1
j_gene: TRBJ2-5
CDR3nt: TGTGCCACCAGTGACTACAGGGGAGGAGAGACCCAGTACTTC
CDR3aa: CATSDYRGGETQYF

abundance: .
d_gene: .
v_gene: TRBV19
j_gene: TRBJ2-7
CDR3nt: TGTGCCAGTAGTTTCGGGTCTAGGTCCTACGAGCAGTACTTC
CDR3aa: CASSFGSRSYEQYF

abundance: .
d_gene: .
v_gene: TRBV7-9
j_gene: TRBJ1-1
CDR3nt: TGTGCCAGCAGCTTCCAGTCGGGTGAAGCTTTCTTT
CDR3aa: CASSFQSGEAFF

abundance: .
d_gene: .
v_gene: TRBV4-1
j_gene: TRBJ1-1
CDR3nt: TGCGCCAGCAGCCAAGCGGGCATGAACACTGAAGCTTTCTTT
CDR3aa: CASSQAGMNTEAFF

abundance: .
d_gene: TRBD2
v_gene: TRBV13
j_gene: TRBJ2-3
CDR3nt: TGTGCCAGCAGCTCCGGACTAGCGGGGGGGCCGGCAGATACGCAGTATTTT
CDR3aa: CASSSGLAGGPADTQYF

abundance: .
d_gene: .
v_gene: TRBV9
j_gene: TRBJ1-2
CDR3nt: TGTGCCAGCAGCGAAAGGACGCAAAACTATGGCTACACCTTC
CDR3aa: CASSERTQNYGYTF

abundance: few
d_gene: .
v_gene: TRBV7-3
j_gene: TRBJ1-1
CDR3nt: TGTGCCAGCAGCTTAAACCAGGGATTGGGGACTGAAGCTTTCTTT
CDR3aa: CASSLNQGLGTEAFF